Reported below is one TCR beta chain. Antigen: not known. Unfractionated whole blood served as the source for total RNA extraction. For the library, individual cDNA molecules each received unique molecular identifiers. As processed by the authors: Samples held a median of 95,638 TCRs, range about 23,224–690,600. TCRdb analysed the reads with MiXCR anew, one entry per CDR3 protein. The V and J calls follow TCRdb's processing rather than the paper's. Among 120,000 or so distinct CDR3 sequences, over 6.5% were seen once, and the ten largest hold around 1.5%. This CDR3 comprises 15 residues. V shed 0 bases and J shed 1 base, with 7 bases lying between them. From germline, CDR1 is MNHNY and CDR2 SVGAGI (reference sequence). The data derive from a study of human T cells and chemical hapten exposure. As for the study in general: Variation in per-sample TCR yields came mainly from small pooled library volume differences.

Whole-study findings and limits: The study found that DPC sensitization did not change TCRs above 1 in 1000 frequency.

The sequencing sample was made of whole blood. The chain carries TRBV6-6 and TRBJ2-1; the D gene could be TRBD1 or TRBD2 (5 bases each). The clonotype originates from a human donor in good health. Some clones in this sample may be carry-over from other donors' samples. CDR3 loop: CASSYSRGSYNEQFF. In nucleotides, the CDR3 is TGTGCCAGCAGTTACTCGAGGGGATCCTACAATGAGCAGTTCTTC.